This TCR beta chain emerged from a study of T cell responses to AZD1222 COVID-19 vaccine. Germline CDR1 and CDR2: LNHNV and YYDKDF (reference sequence). The length of the CDR3 is 15 residues. V was shortened by 8 bases and J by 0 bases, with 16 bases between the two germline ends. The method was immunoSEQ multiplex PCR; TCRdb's version includes in-frame clones alone and lacks a portion of them. The sample has some 54,000 clones, 70% to 90% seen once. This TCR came from an adult in good health. Specimen: peripheral blood, collected on day 0 of AZD1222 vaccination. The chain has TRBV15 and TRBJ1-2, with D unclear. Here the CDR3 reads CATSGVGIPNYGYTF. CDR3 nucleotides: TGTGCCACCTCCGGGGTGGGGATTCCTAACTATGGCTACACCTTC.